One sample yielded the 8 T cell receptor beta chains listed below, sequenced in a study of PD-1 blockade in classical Hodgkin lymphoma. The repertoire was sequenced with immunoSEQ multiplex PCR; TCRdb's copy has only in-frame clones and lacks some. The data hold about 14,000 clones, with about four fifths observed a single time. Relapse was seen in all patients after autologous stem cell transplantation, and brentuximab vedotin exposure was variable. This specimen was peripheral blood mononuclear cells (PBMCs), taken at baseline. The receptors shown here come from a human donor with classical Hodgkin lymphoma.

Here the CDR3 reads CASSPRLGGTQYF. In nucleotides, the CDR3 is TGTGCCAGCAGCCCAAGACTTGGAGGTACGCAGTATTTT. The chain links TRBV4-2 to TRBJ2-3; D possibly corresponds to TRBD2 (5 bases). V lost 4 bases and J 8 bases, leaving 13 bases between the germline ends. The CDR3 covers 13 residues. From germline, CDR1 is LGHNA and CDR2 YNFKEQ.

This chain joins TRBV7-8 and TRBJ2-3; 11 nucleotides line up with TRBD2. After removal of 5 bases from V and 2 bases from J, the junction contained 12 bases not matched to a gene. This CDR3 is built from 18 residues. Germline lookup yields CDR1 SGHVS and CDR2 FQNEAQ. The CDR3 sequence is CASSRGRLAGKYTDTQYF. The DNA for the CDR3 is TGTGCCAGCAGCCGCGGCAGACTAGCGGGGAAATACACAGATACGCAGTATTTT.

The chain carries TRBV7-9 and TRBJ2-3; 9 bases line up with TRBD1. V shed 0 bases and J 5 bases; nucleotides not matched to a gene: 9. The CDR3 is 17 residues long. Germline lookup yields CDR1 SEHNR and CDR2 FQNEAQ (reference sequence). This CDR3 is CASSLALGTGPKDTQYF. As DNA, the CDR3 is TGTGCCAGCAGCTTAGCGCTTGGGACAGGGCCTAAAGATACGCAGTATTTT.

The chain couples TRBV9 to TRBJ1-1; D may be TRBD1 (6 bases). CDR1 and CDR2 (germline): SGDLS, YYNGEE. This CDR3 contains 15 residues. Trimming cost V 0 bases and J 6 bases, with 15 bases left between them. CDR3 protein: CASSVVGGSGAEAFF. CDR3 in DNA: TGTGCCAGCAGCGTAGTCGGGGGCAGTGGCGCTGAAGCTTTCTTT.

This chain connects TRBV5-1 to TRBJ1-3; D remains unclear. Germline CDR1 reads SGHRS; CDR2 reads YFSETQ. Deletions cut 0 bases from V and 4 bases from J, with 14 bases between. The CDR3 is 16 amino acids. The CDR3 sequence: CASSLASGRFGNTIYF. The CDR3 nucleotides are TGCGCCAGCAGCTTGGCGTCGGGCAGGTTCGGAAACACCATATATTTT.

The chain joins TRBV7-9 to TRBJ2-1, with TRBD2 identical over 9 bases. CDR3 length: 18 amino acids. Per germline, CDR1 SEHNR and CDR2 FQNEAQ (reference sequence). J was trimmed by 6 bases and V by 0 bases; bases with no gene match: 12. The CDR3 bases are TGTGCCAGCAGCTTAGCTAAAGCTAGCGGGGCCCCCGGCAATGAGCAGTTCTTC. Translation gives CASSLAKASGAPGNEQFF.

The rearrangement joins TRBV10-3 to TRBJ1-1; 8 nucleotides align to TRBD1. This CDR3 is built from 13 residues. Germline values: CDR1 ENHRY, CDR2 SYGVKD. The V gene end was trimmed by 10 bases and the J gene end by 4 bases; junction bases not matched to a gene: 8. In DNA form, the CDR3 reads TGTGCCACCCGGACAGGGTGGGGCACTGAAGCTTTCTTT. Its protein product is CATRTGWGTEAFF.

The CDR3 here is CASSSNQPQHF. The CDR3 DNA reads TGTGCCAGCAGTAGCAATCAGCCCCAGCATTTT. The chain is built from TRBV6-1 and TRBJ1-5; D is ambiguous. V was trimmed by 5 bases and J by 1 base, leaving 0 bases between them. This CDR3 has 11 residues. Germline V gene sequence: CDR1 MNHNS, CDR2 SASEGT.